These 20 T cell receptor beta chains share one sample of origin, sequenced in a study of blood T cell repertoires in COVID-19 (dated by TCRdb to 2018 to 2021). The method was the immunoSEQ multiplex PCR assay. TCRdb holds this immuneACCESS table with in-frame rearrangements only. Some clones are missing; in checked studies, unresolved V genes explain under half, and the rest has no known cause. The table for this sample lists 340,000 or so clones; approximately 82% of them were counted only once. The biggest ten clones account for approximately 3% of the sample. The sample was peripheral blood. These TCRs come from a young man with active or convalescent COVID-19.

The chain has TRBV9 and TRBJ2-3; TRBD1 is a possible D gene (7 bases). Between the trimmed V and J ends, which lost 3 bases and 6 bases, there was a span of 20 bases. CDR3 length equals 16 residues. Looked up from germline, CDR1 is SGDLS and CDR2 is YYNGEE. CDR3 loop: CASSASLRGAWDTQYF. Written as DNA, the CDR3 is TGTGCCAGCAGCGCCTCCCTCAGGGGGGCCTGGGATACGCAGTATTTT.

The chain carries TRBV5-5 and TRBJ2-7, with D uncertain. Trimming stripped 0 bases from V and 1 base from J, with 14 bases between. The germline gives CDR1 SGHKS, CDR2 YYEKEE (reference sequence). This CDR3 has 16 amino acids. The CDR3 DNA is TGTGCCAGCAGCTTGGGGCCGAACTATGGGTCCTACGAGCAGTACTTC. Protein sequence: CASSLGPNYGSYEQYF.

The J gene is TRBJ1-4, the V gene TRBV5-1, with D perhaps TRBD1 (6 bases). Per the germline V gene, CDR1 is SGHRS and CDR2 is YFSETQ. V lost 6 bases, J lost 8 bases, and 17 bases lay in between. This CDR3 region has 14 residues. The chain's CDR3 is CASKSAQGLEKLFF. The CDR3 DNA reads as TGCGCCAGCAAATCGGCACAGGGACTAGAAAAACTGTTTTTT.

J is TRBJ1-2 and V is TRBV28, with 7 bases identical to TRBD1. CDR3 length equals 12 residues. V trimming: 6 bases; J trimming: 10 bases; junction bases outside the gene matches: 8. Germline V lookup: CDR1 MDHEN, CDR2 SYDVKM. CDR3 protein: CASRSGGPNYTF. The CDR3 DNA sequence: TGTGCCAGCAGGTCAGGGGGTCCGAACTACACCTTC.

This sequence joins TRBV5-1 and TRBJ2-2; 8 bases agree with TRBD1. V shed 4 bases and J 4 bases; nucleotides not matched to a gene: 9. CDR1 and CDR2 (germline): SGHRS, YFSETQ. The CDR3 extends over 16 amino acids. The CDR3 DNA reads TGCGCCAGCAGCCGCCAGGGGGCAGGCAGCACCGGGGAGCTGTTTTTT. Translation: CASSRQGAGSTGELFF.

This clone was recorded only once. CDR3 sequence reads: CASSPLLAGAPDTQYF. CDR3 nucleotides: TGCGCCAGCAGCCCCCTCCTAGCGGGGGCTCCAGATACGCAGTATTTT. This chain joins TRBV4-3 and TRBJ2-3, with TRBD2 matching over 10 bases. Germline-derived CDR1 and CDR2 are LGHNA and YSLEER. CDR3 length: 16 residues. Trimming cost V 4 bases and J 4 bases; bases outside gene matches: 8.

The chain joins TRBV27 to TRBJ1-2; perhaps TRBD1 as D (6 bases). Per the germline V gene, CDR1 is MNHEY and CDR2 is SMNVEV (reference sequence). V lost 2 bases and J 7 bases, leaving 11 bases between the germline ends. The CDR3 has 13 amino acids. Here the CDR3 reads CASSLRQDGGYTF. The CDR3 bases are TGTGCCAGCAGTTTAAGACAGGATGGTGGCTACACCTTC.

Only a few counts were recorded for this clone. V usage is TRBV10-3 and J usage is TRBJ2-6; possibly TRBD2 for D (5 bases). Trimming left V 10 bases short and J 2 bases short, with 15 bases between. The CDR3 loop spans 15 amino acids. CDR1 is ENHRY, CDR2 SYGVKD, per germline. CDR3 loop: CATAEPGTGANVLTF. In nucleotides, the CDR3 is TGTGCCACAGCCGAACCGGGAACTGGGGCCAACGTCCTGACTTTC.

The chain carries TRBV28 and TRBJ1-1, with D hard to call. The V gene's germline CDR1 is MDHEN and CDR2 SYDVKM. V was clipped by 0 bases and J by 3 bases, with 5 bases between them. There are 13 residues in the CDR3. The CDR3 nucleotides are TGTGCCAGCAGTTTATGGTCCTACACTGAAGCTTTCTTT. This translates into CASSLWSYTEAFF.

The chain combines TRBV21-1 with TRBJ1-5; the table's TRBD1 call for D was not verified on the DNA. TRBV21-1 is designated a pseudogene. The CDR3 is 16 residues long. The CDR3 loop reads CATTDPRARRNQPQHF. Here the CDR3 DNA reads TGTGCCACCACCGATCCCAGGGCGAGGCGCAATCAGCCCCAGCATTTT.

V and J are TRBV11-2 and TRBJ2-3; D gene unclear. Deletions cut 0 bases from V and 2 bases from J, with 6 bases between. The CDR3 runs to 14 residues. CDR1 and CDR2 from the germline V gene are SGHAT and FQNNGV. Here the CDR3 reads CASSLDLNTDTQYF. The CDR3 DNA reads TGTGCCAGCAGCTTAGATCTTAACACAGATACGCAGTATTTT. Based on the CDR3 plus reference TRBV11-2 and TRBJ2-3, the full variable domain is EAGVAQSPRYKIIEKRQSVAFWCNPISGHATLYWYQQILGQGPKLLIQFQNNGVVDDSQLPKDRFSAERLKGVDSTLKIQPAKLEDSAVYLCASSLDLNTDTQYFGPGTRLTVL.

The V gene is TRBV10-3, the J gene TRBJ1-1; D is unresolved. The V end lost 3 bases, the J end lost 5 bases, and 19 bases lay between the germline ends. From germline, CDR1 is ENHRY and CDR2 SYGVKD. The CDR3 has 16 amino acids. CDR3 loop: CAISDSRVLGGTEAFF. In DNA, the CDR3 is TGTGCCATCAGTGACTCCCGGGTGTTGGGAGGGACTGAAGCTTTCTTT.

The V gene is TRBV2, the J gene TRBJ1-1, with 9 bases identical to TRBD1. The CDR3 loop spans 13 amino acids. The germline gives CDR1 SNHLY, CDR2 FYNNEI. J lost 8 bases, V lost 9 bases, and 10 bases had no gene match. DNA of the CDR3: TGTGCCAGTTTACAGGGGGCGAATGAAGAAGCTTTCTTT. It specifies CASLQGANEEAFF. The entire variable domain, with the rest obtained from reference TRBV2 and TRBJ1-1, is as follows: EPEVTQTPSHQVTQMGQEVILRCVPISNHLYFYWYRQILGQKVEFLVSFYNNEISEKSEIFDDQFSVERPDGSNFTLKIRSTKLEDSAMYFCASLQGANEEAFFGQGTRLTVV.

The chain joins TRBV12-2 to TRBJ2-5; the table's D call of TRBD2 was not tested on the DNA. TRBV12-2 is deemed a pseudogene. CDR3 length: 17 residues. CDR3 sequence: CASRLVPGDAKQKTQYF. For the CDR3, the DNA is TGTGCAAGTCGCTTAGTCCCGGGGGACGCGAAACAAAAGACCCAGTACTTC.

CDR3 loop: CASSVDGSGRYEQYF. The DNA for the CDR3 is TGTGCCAGCAGCGTAGACGGTAGCGGGAGGTACGAGCAGTACTTC. The V and J genes are TRBV9 and TRBJ2-7; 10 bases match TRBD2. J gave up 4 bases and V 0 bases, and 4 bases lay outside the gene matches. CDR3 length: 15 residues. Germline V gene sequence: CDR1 SGDLS, CDR2 YYNGEE.

This CDR3 reads CASAEGQNTEAFF. The CDR3 DNA is TGTGCCAGCGCTGAAGGGCAGAACACTGAAGCTTTCTTT. The V call is TRBV2, the J call TRBJ1-1; no clear D gene. The CDR3 totals 13 residues. Germline CDR1 reads SNHLY; CDR2 reads FYNNEI. The germline V and J ends were trimmed by 8 bases and 1 base, with 11 bases remaining between them.

V and J are TRBV28 and TRBJ2-7; unclear D gene. V lost 3 bases and J 0 bases, leaving 18 bases between the germline ends. The CDR3 loop spans 17 amino acids. The V gene's germline CDR1 is MDHEN and CDR2 SYDVKM. As DNA, the CDR3 is TGTGCCAGCAGTTTCAGAGAAGCCGTGACGGGCTCCTACGAGCAGTACTTC. This translates into CASSFREAVTGSYEQYF.

The chain uses TRBV29-1 and TRBJ1-3; no clear D gene. Germline V gene lookup returns CDR1 SQVTM and CDR2 ANQGSEA. V lost 5 bases to trimming and J lost 0 bases, with 8 bases between them. This CDR3 is built from 13 residues. CDR3 region: CSVLWSSGNTIYF. The CDR3 nucleotides are TGCAGCGTTCTGTGGAGCTCTGGAAACACCATATATTTT.

The chain joins TRBV27 to TRBJ2-1; a possible D gene is TRBD2 (6 bases). V dropped 2 bases and J dropped 4 bases, with 6 bases sitting between them. There are 13 residues in the CDR3. Germline assignment: CDR1 MNHEY and CDR2 SMNVEV (reference sequence). CDR3 amino acids: CASSLAGYNEQFF. As DNA, the CDR3 is TGTGCCAGCAGTTTAGCGGGGTACAATGAGCAGTTCTTC.

This chain joins TRBV18 and TRBJ1-1, with D unclear. The V and J ends lost 6 bases and 2 bases respectively, with 7 bases between them. The germline CDR1 and CDR2 sequences are KGHSH and LQKENI. The CDR3 is made up of 12 amino acids. The CDR3 sequence: CASSSGNTEAFF. CDR3 in DNA: TGTGCCAGCTCCTCCGGTAACACTGAAGCTTTCTTT.